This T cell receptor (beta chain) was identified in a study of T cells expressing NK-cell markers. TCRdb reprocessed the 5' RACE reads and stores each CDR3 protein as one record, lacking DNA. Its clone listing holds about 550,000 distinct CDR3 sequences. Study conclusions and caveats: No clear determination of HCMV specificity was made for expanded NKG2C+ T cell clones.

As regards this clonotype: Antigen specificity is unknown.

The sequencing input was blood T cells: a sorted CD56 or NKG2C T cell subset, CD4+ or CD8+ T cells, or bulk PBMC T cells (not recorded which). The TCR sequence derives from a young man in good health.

The chain's CDR3 is CASSILAGGLHNEQFF. The chain uses TRBV19 and TRBJ2-1; TCRdb indicates TRBD2, and absent DNA this call remains unverified. The CDR3 contains 16 residues. CDR1 is LNHDA, CDR2 SQIVND, per germline (reference sequence).